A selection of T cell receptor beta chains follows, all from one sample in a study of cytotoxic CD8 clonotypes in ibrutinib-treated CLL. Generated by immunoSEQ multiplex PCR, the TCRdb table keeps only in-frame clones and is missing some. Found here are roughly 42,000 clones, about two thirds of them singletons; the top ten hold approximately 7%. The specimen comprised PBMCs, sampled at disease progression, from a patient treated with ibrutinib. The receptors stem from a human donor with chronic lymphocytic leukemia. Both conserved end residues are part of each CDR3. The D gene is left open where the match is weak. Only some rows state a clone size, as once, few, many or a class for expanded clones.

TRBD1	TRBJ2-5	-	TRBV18	TGTGCCAGCTCAGTGTACTCGGGACAGGGTTCCCAAGAGACCCAGTACTTC	CASSVYSGQGSQETQYF
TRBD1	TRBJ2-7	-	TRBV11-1	TGTGCCAGCAGCGCCCGGGACAGAACCTACGAGCAGTACTTC	CASSARDRTYEQYF
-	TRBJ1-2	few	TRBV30	TGTGCCTGGAGTGTACTCGCGGGTCCCCACTATGGCTACACCTTC	CAWSVLAGPHYGYTF
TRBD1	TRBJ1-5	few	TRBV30	TGTGCCTGGAGTAGCGGACAGGGGAACAATCAGCCCCAGCATTTT	CAWSSGQGNNQPQHF
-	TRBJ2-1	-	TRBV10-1	TGCGCCAGCAGTCGGGAGAGGGGGCACAATGAGCAGTTCTTC	CASSRERGHNEQFF
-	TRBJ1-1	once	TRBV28	TGTGCCAGCAGTCGAAGACTACTCACTGAAGCTTTCTTT	CASSRRLLTEAFF
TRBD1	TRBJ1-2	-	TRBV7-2	TGTGCCAGCAGCGGGGACAGCTATGGCTACACCTTC	CASSGDSYGYTF
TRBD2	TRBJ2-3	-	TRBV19	TGTGCCAGTAGTACCCCCTTACTAGCGGCAACCACAGATACGCAGTATTTT	CASSTPLLAATTDTQYF
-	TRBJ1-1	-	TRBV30	TGTGCCTGGAGTGGGAGCGGGGTGAACACTGAAGCTTTCTTT	CAWSGSGVNTEAFF
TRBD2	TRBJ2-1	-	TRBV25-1	TGTGCCAGCAGTGATCACCTAGCGGGGAGAATTAATGAGCAGTTCTTC	CASSDHLAGRINEQFF
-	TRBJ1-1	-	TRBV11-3	TGTGCCAGCAGCTTCGATTATGGGAGCACTGAAGCTTTCTTT	CASSFDYGSTEAFF
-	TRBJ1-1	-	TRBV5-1	TGCGCCAGCAGCTTGGGGGACCACACTGAAGCTTTCTTT	CASSLGDHTEAFF
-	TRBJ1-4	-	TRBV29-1	TGCAGCGTTGAAGATGGGGGTGCATTTAATGAAAAACTGTTTTTT	CSVEDGGAFNEKLFF
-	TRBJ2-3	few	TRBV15	TGTGCCACCAGCAGAGGTACTATGGGGGGACGGACAGATACGCAGTATTTT	CATSRGTMGGRTDTQYF
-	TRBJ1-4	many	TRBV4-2	TGTGCCAGCAGCCACCGCTCCGGGGCAGGGGAGGAAAAACTGTTTTTT	CASSHRSGAGEEKLFF
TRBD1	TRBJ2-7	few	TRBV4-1	TGCGCCAGCAGCTTCCGGGACAGGGCCTACGAGCAGTACTTC	CASSFRDRAYEQYF
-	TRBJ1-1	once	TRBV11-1	TGTGCCAGCAGCGCACCCAAGAAGAACACTGAAGCTTTCTTT	CASSAPKKNTEAFF
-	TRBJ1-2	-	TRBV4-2	TGTGCCAGCAGCCAAGTCCCCAGGGACATTAACTATGGCTACACCTTC	CASSQVPRDINYGYTF
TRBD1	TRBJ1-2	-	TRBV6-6	TGTGCCAGCACGCCAGGGGGCCTTCTGTTTGTGGGCTACACCTTC	CASTPGGLLFVGYTF
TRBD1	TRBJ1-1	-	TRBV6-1	TGTGCCAGCAGTTTGGCAGGGGGAGGCACTGAAGCTTTCTTT	CASSLAGGGTEAFF
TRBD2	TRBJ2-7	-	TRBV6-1	TGTGCCAGCAGTTGGGTAGCGGGAGGGTCCTACGAGCAGTACTTC	CASSWVAGGSYEQYF
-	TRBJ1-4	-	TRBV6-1	TGTGCCAGCAGTGAAGGTGCGGGGGTTGGTGAAAAACTGTTTTTT	CASSEGAGVGEKLFF
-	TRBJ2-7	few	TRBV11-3	TGTGCCAGCAGCGGAGCCCTAGGCTACGAGCAGTACTTC	CASSGALGYEQYF
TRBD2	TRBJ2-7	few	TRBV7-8	TGTGCCAGCAGCCATGGACTAGGCCATAGCTCCTACGAGCAGTACTTC	CASSHGLGHSSYEQYF
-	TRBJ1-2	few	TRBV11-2	TGTGCCAGCAGCGCGGGACTCTCTGGCTACACCTTC	CASSAGLSGYTF
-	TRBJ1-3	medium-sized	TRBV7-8	TGTGCCAGCAGGGGTCACTCTGGAAACACCATATATTTT	CASRGHSGNTIYF
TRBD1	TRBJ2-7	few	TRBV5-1	TGCGCCAGCAGCAGTCCGGGACAGGGCCCAGGGGGCGAGCAGTACTTC	CASSSPGQGPGGEQYF
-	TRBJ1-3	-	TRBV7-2	TGTGCCAGCAGCCAAACTGTGATCGGGGCTGGAAACACCATATATTTT	CASSQTVIGAGNTIYF
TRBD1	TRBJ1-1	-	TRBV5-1	TGCGCCAGCAGTCTCGGACAGGTTGAAGCTTTCTTT	CASSLGQVEAFF